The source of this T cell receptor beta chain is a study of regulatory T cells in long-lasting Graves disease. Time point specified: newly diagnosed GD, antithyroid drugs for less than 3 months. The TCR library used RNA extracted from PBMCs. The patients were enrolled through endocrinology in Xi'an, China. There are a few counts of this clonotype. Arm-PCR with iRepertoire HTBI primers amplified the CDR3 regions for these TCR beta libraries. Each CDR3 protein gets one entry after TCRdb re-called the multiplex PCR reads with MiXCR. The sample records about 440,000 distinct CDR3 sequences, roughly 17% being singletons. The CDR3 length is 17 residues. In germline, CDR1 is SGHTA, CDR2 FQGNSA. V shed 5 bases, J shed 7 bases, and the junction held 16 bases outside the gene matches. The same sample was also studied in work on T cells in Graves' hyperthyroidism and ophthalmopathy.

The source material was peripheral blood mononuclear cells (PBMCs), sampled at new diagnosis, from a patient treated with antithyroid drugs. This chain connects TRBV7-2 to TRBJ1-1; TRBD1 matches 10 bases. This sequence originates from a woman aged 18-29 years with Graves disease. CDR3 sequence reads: CASSTRGPTGGGSEAFF. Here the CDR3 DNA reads TGTGCCAGCAGCACCCGAGGGCCGACAGGGGGCGGGAGTGAAGCTTTCTTT. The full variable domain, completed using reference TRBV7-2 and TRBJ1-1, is GAGVSQSPSNKVTEKGKDVELRCDPISGHTALYWYRQSLGQGLEFLIYFQGNSAPDKSGLPSDRFSAERTGGSVSTLTIQRTQQEDSAVYLCASSTRGPTGGGSEAFFGQGTRLTVV.